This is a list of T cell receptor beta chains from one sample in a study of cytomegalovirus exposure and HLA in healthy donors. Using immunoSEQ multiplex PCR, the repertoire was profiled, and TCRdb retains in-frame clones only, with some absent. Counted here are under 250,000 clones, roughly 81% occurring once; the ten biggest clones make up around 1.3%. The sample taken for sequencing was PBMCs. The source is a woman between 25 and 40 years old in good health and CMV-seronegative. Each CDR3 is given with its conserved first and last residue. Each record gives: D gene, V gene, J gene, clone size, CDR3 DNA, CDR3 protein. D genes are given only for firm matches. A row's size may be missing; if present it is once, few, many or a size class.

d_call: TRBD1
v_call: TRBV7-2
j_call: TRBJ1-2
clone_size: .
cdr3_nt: TGTGCCAGCAGCCCCCAGGGGGACCTTAACTATGGCTACACCTTC
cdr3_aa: CASSPQGDLNYGYTF

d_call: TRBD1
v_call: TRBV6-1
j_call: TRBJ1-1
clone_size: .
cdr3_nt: TGTGCCAGCAGTGGGACAGGGGGCGTCCTCATGAACACTGAAGCTTTCTTT
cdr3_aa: CASSGTGGVLMNTEAFF

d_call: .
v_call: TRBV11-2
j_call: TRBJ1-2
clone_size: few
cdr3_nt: TGTGCCAGCAGCTCCTCCCGGGACACCAACTATGGCTACACCTTC
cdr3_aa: CASSSSRDTNYGYTF

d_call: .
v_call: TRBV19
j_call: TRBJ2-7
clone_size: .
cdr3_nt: TGTGCCACCACCGGGGGAGTTCACGAGCAGTACTTC
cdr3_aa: CATTGGVHEQYF

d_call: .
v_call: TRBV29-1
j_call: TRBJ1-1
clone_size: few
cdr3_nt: TGCAGCGTTGACCCGGGAGGGACTGAAGCTTTCTTT
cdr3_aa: CSVDPGGTEAFF

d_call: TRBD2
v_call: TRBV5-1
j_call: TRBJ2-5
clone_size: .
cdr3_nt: TGCGCCAGCAGCTTGGAGCGGGAGGGAGAGACCCAGTACTTC
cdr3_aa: CASSLEREGETQYF

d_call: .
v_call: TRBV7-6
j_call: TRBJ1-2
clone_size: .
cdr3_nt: TGTGCCAGCAGCTTAGATAGTAACTATGGCTACACCTTC
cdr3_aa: CASSLDSNYGYTF

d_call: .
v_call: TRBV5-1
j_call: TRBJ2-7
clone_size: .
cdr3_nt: TGCGCCAGCAGCTTGTTAAGGCAGGGGGGAAACCGTATCTACGAGCAGTACTTC
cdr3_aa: CASSLLRQGGNRIYEQYF

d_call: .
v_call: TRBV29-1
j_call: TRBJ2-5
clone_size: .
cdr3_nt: TGCAGCGCGGATCGGGACATGCGACAAGAGACCCAGTACTTC
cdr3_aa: CSADRDMRQETQYF

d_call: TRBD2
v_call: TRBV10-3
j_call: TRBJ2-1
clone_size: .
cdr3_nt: TGTGCCATCAGTGAGTCGACTAGCGTGCTAGGTGAGCAGTTCTTC
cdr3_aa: CAISESTSVLGEQFF

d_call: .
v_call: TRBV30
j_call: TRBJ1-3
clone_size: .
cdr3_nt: TGTGCCTGGAGTGTACGAAGGAGTGGAGGGGACACCATATATTTT
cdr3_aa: CAWSVRRSGGDTIYF

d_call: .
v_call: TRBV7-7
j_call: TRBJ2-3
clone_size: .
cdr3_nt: TGTGCCAGCAGCTTAAACCCCGGGTCAGATACGCAGTATTTT
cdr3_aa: CASSLNPGSDTQYF

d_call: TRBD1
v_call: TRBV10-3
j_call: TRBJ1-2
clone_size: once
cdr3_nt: TGTGCCATCAGTGGGCAACAGGGGAACGGCTACACCTTC
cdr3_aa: CAISGQQGNGYTF

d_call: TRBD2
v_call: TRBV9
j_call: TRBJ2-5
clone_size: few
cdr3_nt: TGTGCCAGCAGCTTATTAGCGGGGGGGCGGGAGACCCAGTACTTC
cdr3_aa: CASSLLAGGRETQYF

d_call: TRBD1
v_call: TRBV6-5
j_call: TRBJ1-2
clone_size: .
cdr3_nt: TGTGCCAGCAGTTCGGGGTTAGGGGGCACCTGGGGCTACACCTTC
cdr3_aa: CASSSGLGGTWGYTF

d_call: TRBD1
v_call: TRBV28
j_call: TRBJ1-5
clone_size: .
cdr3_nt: TGTGCCAGCAGTCTCCAGGGGGGTACCCATCAGCCCCAGCATTTT
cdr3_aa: CASSLQGGTHQPQHF

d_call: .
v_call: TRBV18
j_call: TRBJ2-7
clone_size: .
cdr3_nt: TGTGCCAGCTCACCACCCCGGGAGACAAATACGAAGCAGTACTTC
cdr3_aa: CASSPPRETNTKQYF

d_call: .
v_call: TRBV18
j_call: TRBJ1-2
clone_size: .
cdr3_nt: TGTGCCAGCTCACCACCTTACAGGGCCTATGGCTACACCTTC
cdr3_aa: CASSPPYRAYGYTF

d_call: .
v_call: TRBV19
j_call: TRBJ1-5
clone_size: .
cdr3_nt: TGTGCCAGTAGTATGATATTACTCGCGGCTGGTGGCAATCAGCCCCAGCATTTT
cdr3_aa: CASSMILLAAGGNQPQHF

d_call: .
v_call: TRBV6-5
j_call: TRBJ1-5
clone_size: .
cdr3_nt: TGTGCCAGCAGTTACTATCAAAGCAATCAGCCCCAGCATTTT
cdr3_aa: CASSYYQSNQPQHF

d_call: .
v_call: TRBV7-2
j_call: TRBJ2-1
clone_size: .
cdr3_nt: TGTGCCAGCAGCCCAGGCTCCTACAATGAGCAGTTCTTC
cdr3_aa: CASSPGSYNEQFF

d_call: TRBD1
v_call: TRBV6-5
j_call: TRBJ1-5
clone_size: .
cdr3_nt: TGTGCCAGCAGTCCGACAGGGAGGTCCAATCAGCCCCAGCATTTT
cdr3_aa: CASSPTGRSNQPQHF

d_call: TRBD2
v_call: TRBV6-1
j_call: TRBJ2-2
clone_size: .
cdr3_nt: TGTGCCAGCATACAGCGGGAGATGATCGGGGAGCTGTTTTTT
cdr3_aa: CASIQREMIGELFF

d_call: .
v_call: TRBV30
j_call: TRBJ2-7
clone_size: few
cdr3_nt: TGTGCCTGGAGCCTCCAAAGGCAGGACGAGCAGTACTTC
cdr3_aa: CAWSLQRQDEQYF